Listed below are T cell receptor beta chains from one sample, sequenced in a study of identical twins. Using its own MiXCR run on the 5' RACE reads, TCRdb lists one record per CDR3 protein. This sample has approximately 500,000 distinct CDR3 sequences, with around 24% found just once. The same specimen was also included in a second study, on T cells expressing NK-cell markers.

Source material: CD4+ T cells sorted from blood. All receptors come from a woman between 18 and 29 years old in good health. Both conserved end residues are part of each CDR3. Each record gives: clone size, V gene, J gene, CDR3 protein. Expanded clones get a size class; other rows say once, few or many, or leave the size out.

clone size: -
V gene: TRBV20-1
J gene: TRBJ2-4
CDR3 protein: CSANYYENIQYF

clone size: -
V gene: TRBV15
J gene: TRBJ1-2
CDR3 protein: CATSIEQGHYGYTF

clone size: -
V gene: TRBV4-2
J gene: TRBJ2-1
CDR3 protein: CASSQDLGGVYNEQFF

clone size: few
V gene: TRBV6-1
J gene: TRBJ2-1
CDR3 protein: CASRPPGSSYNEQFF

clone size: -
V gene: TRBV12-3/TRBV12-4
J gene: TRBJ2-5
CDR3 protein: CASRREETQYF

clone size: few
V gene: TRBV5-1
J gene: TRBJ2-3
CDR3 protein: CASSLIRTGLSDTQYF

clone size: -
V gene: TRBV20-1
J gene: TRBJ2-7
CDR3 protein: CSASIGGPDEQYF

clone size: -
V gene: TRBV6-2/TRBV6-3
J gene: TRBJ2-5
CDR3 protein: CASSYGAYQETQYF

clone size: -
V gene: TRBV6-5
J gene: TRBJ1-2
CDR3 protein: CASSPTRGSYGYTF

clone size: -
V gene: TRBV9
J gene: TRBJ2-1
CDR3 protein: CASSPARVAYNEQFF

clone size: many
V gene: TRBV20-1
J gene: TRBJ2-4
CDR3 protein: CSARDQKRLAKNIQYF

clone size: -
V gene: TRBV12-3/TRBV12-4
J gene: TRBJ2-5
CDR3 protein: CASTPRATETQYF

clone size: -
V gene: TRBV7-9
J gene: TRBJ2-1
CDR3 protein: CASSLGGTSGVNEQFF

clone size: few
V gene: TRBV5-1
J gene: TRBJ2-4
CDR3 protein: CASSLAVRGIQYF

clone size: few
V gene: TRBV5-1
J gene: TRBJ1-1
CDR3 protein: CASSDLGRGNTEAFF

clone size: -
V gene: TRBV18
J gene: TRBJ2-5
CDR3 protein: CASSPQAQETQYF

clone size: -
V gene: TRBV7-7
J gene: TRBJ2-5
CDR3 protein: CASSQTGGQETQYF

clone size: -
V gene: TRBV2
J gene: TRBJ2-3
CDR3 protein: CASSDVSDTQYF

clone size: -
V gene: TRBV19
J gene: TRBJ2-1
CDR3 protein: CASSTPRSSSYNEQFF

clone size: -
V gene: TRBV7-2
J gene: TRBJ2-3
CDR3 protein: CASSYLGFHTDTQYF

clone size: few
V gene: TRBV6-1
J gene: TRBJ1-2
CDR3 protein: CASSGQGIYGYTF

clone size: few
V gene: TRBV6-1
J gene: TRBJ2-7
CDR3 protein: CASRALITVSYEQYF

clone size: -
V gene: TRBV18
J gene: TRBJ2-3
CDR3 protein: CASSAPGLIDTQYF

clone size: -
V gene: TRBV18
J gene: TRBJ2-3
CDR3 protein: CASSPPNRSKADTQYF

clone size: -
V gene: TRBV7-8
J gene: TRBJ2-3
CDR3 protein: CASSPNRLTSTDTQYF

clone size: -
V gene: TRBV20-1
J gene: TRBJ2-7
CDR3 protein: CSAKEVGEQYF

clone size: -
V gene: TRBV20-1
J gene: TRBJ1-1
CDR3 protein: CSASKSMNTEAFF

clone size: -
V gene: TRBV5-1
J gene: TRBJ1-2
CDR3 protein: CASSLSGEGSYGYTF

clone size: few
V gene: TRBV12-3/TRBV12-4
J gene: TRBJ2-1
CDR3 protein: CASSLRQGLNEQFF

clone size: once
V gene: TRBV29-1
J gene: TRBJ1-3
CDR3 protein: CSVIGQWGNTIYF

clone size: once
V gene: TRBV4-1
J gene: TRBJ2-2
CDR3 protein: CASSQEKGGNTGELFF

clone size: few
V gene: TRBV5-1
J gene: TRBJ2-2
CDR3 protein: CASSLEGRRGTGELFF

clone size: -
V gene: TRBV20-1
J gene: TRBJ2-5
CDR3 protein: CSAKAAGQGQETQYF

clone size: few
V gene: TRBV9
J gene: TRBJ2-1
CDR3 protein: CASSPGLAVHNEQFF

clone size: -
V gene: TRBV27
J gene: TRBJ2-7
CDR3 protein: CASRNTGYHEQYF

clone size: -
V gene: TRBV15
J gene: TRBJ1-1
CDR3 protein: CATSRRGGGAAEAFF

clone size: few
V gene: TRBV6-1
J gene: TRBJ2-4
CDR3 protein: CASSRQGVLNIQYF

clone size: few
V gene: TRBV20-1
J gene: TRBJ1-1
CDR3 protein: CSAREEGWRTEAFF

clone size: -
V gene: TRBV9
J gene: TRBJ2-3
CDR3 protein: CASSARTSGATTDTQYF

clone size: -
V gene: TRBV11-2
J gene: TRBJ2-1
CDR3 protein: CASSLEFQNNEQFF

clone size: -
V gene: TRBV20-1
J gene: TRBJ2-1
CDR3 protein: CSARSSGGLSYNEQFF

clone size: -
V gene: TRBV5-1
J gene: TRBJ1-3
CDR3 protein: CASSFRQGPDSGNTIYF

clone size: -
V gene: TRBV15
J gene: TRBJ2-5
CDR3 protein: CATSRPPGRETQYF

clone size: -
V gene: TRBV5-1
J gene: TRBJ2-1
CDR3 protein: CASSRSAGTISYNEQFF

clone size: -
V gene: TRBV7-2
J gene: TRBJ2-1
CDR3 protein: CASSSTSGKYNEQFF

clone size: -
V gene: TRBV4-3
J gene: TRBJ2-1
CDR3 protein: CASSQVGPGRPNEQFF

clone size: few
V gene: TRBV5-1
J gene: TRBJ2-5
CDR3 protein: CASSSGTDIQETQYF

clone size: -
V gene: TRBV7-9
J gene: TRBJ2-7
CDR3 protein: CASNDRDVEQYF

clone size: -
V gene: TRBV6-2/TRBV6-3
J gene: TRBJ2-1
CDR3 protein: CASSNRPSGKYDEQFF

clone size: -
V gene: TRBV6-2/TRBV6-3
J gene: TRBJ2-5
CDR3 protein: CASTEREIEETQYF

clone size: -
V gene: TRBV7-2
J gene: TRBJ2-7
CDR3 protein: CASSLGTGLSSYEQYF

clone size: few
V gene: TRBV11-2
J gene: TRBJ2-7
CDR3 protein: CASSYFRDRGIEQYF

clone size: -
V gene: TRBV6-5
J gene: TRBJ2-1
CDR3 protein: CASSLRLAPYNEQFF

clone size: -
V gene: TRBV12-3/TRBV12-4
J gene: TRBJ2-5
CDR3 protein: CASTRDRGQETQYF

clone size: -
V gene: TRBV3-1
J gene: TRBJ1-1
CDR3 protein: CASSQAGRLVATEAFF

clone size: -
V gene: TRBV20-1
J gene: TRBJ2-5
CDR3 protein: CSARIPGLAGGGQETQYF

clone size: -
V gene: TRBV10-3
J gene: TRBJ2-3
CDR3 protein: CAIQGTDTQYF

clone size: -
V gene: TRBV5-1
J gene: TRBJ2-7
CDR3 protein: CASSLVQGAISYEQYF

clone size: few
V gene: TRBV29-1
J gene: TRBJ2-1
CDR3 protein: CSSLLRREQFF

clone size: few
V gene: TRBV20-1
J gene: TRBJ2-7
CDR3 protein: CSARRGGSSYEQYF